This T cell receptor (beta chain) was sequenced in a study of immune cell composition in non-small cell lung cancer. This clone has only a few counts. The method was immunoSEQ multiplex PCR; TCRdb's version includes in-frame clones alone and lacks a portion of them. The data hold approximately 4,000 clones, with 70% to 85% observed a single time. This CDR3 has 15 residues. Trimming shortened V by 3 bases and J by 3 bases, and 15 bases separated the two germline ends. Germline V gives CDR1 SGDLS, CDR2 YYNGEE. The sample was lung tumor tissue. The receptor comes from a human donor with non-small cell lung cancer. The chain carries TRBV9 and TRBJ1-1; D gene unclear. The CDR3 loop reads CASSAGEGWYTEAFF. In nucleotides, the CDR3 is TGTGCCAGCAGCGCCGGGGAGGGATGGTACACTGAAGCTTTCTTT.